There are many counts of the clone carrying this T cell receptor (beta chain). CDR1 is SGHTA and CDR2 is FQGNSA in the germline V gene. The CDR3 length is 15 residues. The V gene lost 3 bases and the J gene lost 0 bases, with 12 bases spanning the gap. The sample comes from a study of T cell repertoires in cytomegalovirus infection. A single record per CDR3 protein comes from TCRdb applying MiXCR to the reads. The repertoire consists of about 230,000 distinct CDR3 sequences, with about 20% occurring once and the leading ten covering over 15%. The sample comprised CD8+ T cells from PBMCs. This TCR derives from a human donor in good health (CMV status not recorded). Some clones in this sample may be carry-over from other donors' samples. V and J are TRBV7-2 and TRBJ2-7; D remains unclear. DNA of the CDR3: TGTGCCAGCAGCTTCTACGGTAGGAGCTCCTACGAGCAGTACTTC. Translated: CASSFYGRSSYEQYF.